One sample yielded the 25 T cell receptor beta chains listed below, sequenced in a study of beta chain features in type 1 diabetes. Study findings and constraints: TCRB CDR3s were moderately but significantly shorter in Type 1 diabetes patients in all four CD4+ subsets.

Of the isolated RNA, all was reverse transcribed, and so the sequenced material was expressed TCRB transcripts. Clones were sequenced by immunoSEQ multiplex PCR, and TCRdb holds only the in-frame ones, with some missing. The profile shows a few hundred thousand clones, approximately 24% of them singletons. No antigens are known for them. Material for sequencing was naive CD4+ T cells from blood. All receptors come from a woman in her 30s with type 1 diabetes.

This clone came up a few times. The chain employs TRBV4-1 and TRBJ2-4, with a tentative D call TRBD1 (6 bases). The V end was cut by 6 bases, the J end by 4 bases, with 13 bases between. This CDR3 region has 14 residues. Germline values: CDR1 MGHRA, CDR2 YSYEKL. This chain's CDR3 is CASRQRTGKNIQYF. The CDR3 region has the DNA TGCGCCAGCAGACAAAGAACAGGGAAAAACATTCAGTACTTC.

The CDR3 here is CASSLTGFGYTF. In DNA, the CDR3 is TGTGCCAGCAGCTTGACCGGGTTTGGCTACACCTTC. The chain links TRBV5-4 to TRBJ1-2, with D unresolved. Germline V gives CDR1 SGHNT, CDR2 YYREEE (reference sequence). V was pared by 1 base and J by 7 bases, with 8 bases between. This CDR3 spans 12 amino acids.

The chain recombines TRBV5-4 with TRBJ2-5; the match to TRBD2 covers 9 bases. The CDR3 runs 17 residues. V gave up 4 bases and J gave up 2 bases; unmatched junction bases: 12. Germline lookup yields CDR1 SGHNT and CDR2 YYREEE (reference sequence). This CDR3 is CASSPRGLTSGQETQYF. DNA of the CDR3: TGTGCCAGCAGCCCAAGGGGGCTGACTAGCGGTCAAGAGACCCAGTACTTC.

This chain joins TRBV5-1 and TRBJ1-2, with D possibly being TRBD1 (5 bases). V was pared by 3 bases and J by 4 bases, with 7 bases between. CDR1 SGHRS and CDR2 YFSETQ come from the germline V gene. The CDR3 length is 12 residues. In DNA form, the CDR3 reads TGCGCCAGCAGCTCCGACAGCTATGGCTACACCTTC. The encoded protein is CASSSDSYGYTF.

J is TRBJ2-5 and V is TRBV5-1, with 8 positions matching TRBD2. This CDR3 has 14 amino acids. The trim removed 5 bases at V and 2 bases at J, leaving 5 bases unmatched. Germline CDR1 is SGHRS and CDR2 is YFSETQ. CDR3 nucleotides: TGCGCCAGCAGGCCACTAGCGGTACAAGAGACCCAGTACTTC. This codes for CASRPLAVQETQYF.

V and J are TRBV2 and TRBJ2-1, with a possible D match to TRBD2 (6 bases). Germline V CDR1 and CDR2: SNHLY, FYNNEI. Trimming removed 2 bases from V and 0 bases from J, with 8 bases in between. The CDR3 contains 15 residues. The CDR3 spells CASSERESSYNEQFF. The CDR3 DNA sequence: TGTGCCAGCAGTGAACGGGAGAGCTCCTACAATGAGCAGTTCTTC.

In its sample, this clone was seen a few times. Other nucleotide sequences in the sample specify the same CDR3. The CDR3 here is CAWNSYNEQFF. In nucleotides, the CDR3 is TGTGCCTGGAACTCTTACAATGAGCAGTTCTTC. V gene TRBV30 combines with J gene TRBJ2-1; D remains unclear. The CDR3 extends over 11 amino acids. CDR1 is GTSNPN, CDR2 SVGIG, per germline (reference sequence). V gave up 4 bases and J gave up 4 bases, with 5 bases separating them.

The chain couples TRBV21-1 to TRBJ1-2; the table's D call of TRBD1 was not tested on the DNA. TRBV21-1 is recorded as a pseudogene. CDR3 length: 15 residues. CDR3 coding DNA: TGTGCCAGCGGAGGGGGTGACAGGGTGATCTATGGCTACACCTTC. As protein: CASGGGDRVIYGYTF.

The chain employs TRBV28 and TRBJ2-5, with 8 bases identical to TRBD2. This CDR3 has 15 residues. CDR1 is MDHEN and CDR2 is SYDVKM in the germline V gene. Trimming removed 6 bases from V and 3 bases from J; junction bases left unmatched: 9. For the CDR3, the DNA is TGTGCCAGCAGCCATCAGCGGGAGTTCAAAGAGACCCAGTACTTC. This gives the protein CASSHQREFKETQYF.

This clone was seen a handful of times. This rearrangement joins TRBV30 to TRBJ2-7; 11 bases match TRBD1. Germline assignment: CDR1 GTSNPN and CDR2 SVGIG (reference sequence). The CDR3 is 15 amino acids. V shed 5 bases and J 2 bases; nucleotides not matched to a gene: 8. The CDR3 spells CAWGPPGQGAYEQYF. The CDR3 region has the DNA TGTGCCTGGGGGCCTCCGGGACAGGGGGCCTACGAGCAGTACTTC.

The sample holds a few counts of this clone. The same CDR3 also results from other DNA sequences found in this sample. The chain uses TRBV7-9 and TRBJ1-5; D gene ambiguous. This CDR3 has 12 amino acids. Germline V gene data show CDR1 as SEHNR and CDR2 as FQNEAQ (reference sequence). Trimming pared 5 bases from V and 4 bases from J, leaving 6 bases between. CDR3 sequence reads: CASSPPNQPQHF. The CDR3 DNA reads as TGTGCCAGCAGCCCTCCTAATCAGCCCCAGCATTTT.

This clone was counted a few times. V and J are TRBV4-2 and TRBJ2-4; D not resolved. Germline CDR1 and CDR2: LGHNA and YNFKEQ. The V gene lost 0 bases and the J gene lost 9 bases, with 3 bases spanning the gap. The length of the CDR3 is 11 residues. Here the CDR3 reads CASSQDLIQYF. As DNA, the CDR3 is TGTGCCAGCAGCCAAGATCTCATTCAGTACTTC.

This chain links TRBV18 with TRBJ2-5; 7 nucleotides match TRBD1. The V and J ends lost 5 bases and 2 bases, in that order; junction bases with no gene match: 11. Germline V CDR1 and CDR2: KGHSH, LQKENI. This CDR3 has 16 residues. CDR3 loop: CASSAQTGTVQETQYF. In DNA form, the CDR3 reads TGTGCCAGCTCAGCCCAGACAGGGACCGTTCAAGAGACCCAGTACTTC.

This clone occurred a few times. This chain connects TRBV15 to TRBJ2-1; no clear D. Between the trimmed V and J ends, which lost 3 bases and 10 bases, there was a span of 10 bases. Germline V gives CDR1 LNHNV, CDR2 YYDKDF (reference sequence). The CDR3 totals 12 residues. CDR3 loop: CATSSRVSEQFF. The CDR3 DNA is TGTGCCACCAGCAGCCGCGTCTCGGAGCAGTTCTTC.

The chain couples TRBV18 to TRBJ2-2, with D unresolved. The germline V gene encodes CDR1 KGHSH and CDR2 LQKENI. V was shortened by 0 bases and J by 4 bases, with 9 bases between the two germline ends. This CDR3 spans 15 amino acids. Here the CDR3 DNA reads TGTGCCAGCTCACCACCGGCAGGCAGCACCGGGGAGCTGTTTTTT. It translates to CASSPPAGSTGELFF.

This sequence joins TRBV5-1 and TRBJ2-7; perhaps TRBD2 as D (7 bases). In germline, CDR1 is SGHRS, CDR2 YFSETQ. CDR3 length: 15 residues. V gave up 0 bases and J gave up 6 bases, with 16 bases separating them. This chain's CDR3 is CASSLERGAGGEQYF. The CDR3, as DNA: TGCGCCAGCAGCTTGGAACGGGGGGCCGGGGGCGAGCAGTACTTC.

This clone was detected only a few times. The chain couples TRBV9 to TRBJ2-1; 7 bases align to TRBD2. Germline V CDR1 and CDR2: SGDLS, YYNGEE. J was trimmed by 10 bases and V by 6 bases; bases with no gene match: 13. The CDR3 loop spans 14 amino acids. The CDR3 region has the DNA TGTGCCAGCAATCCGGGAGGCCCCCGGGAGGAGCAGTTCTTC. This encodes CASNPGGPREEQFF.

This chain connects TRBV4-1 to TRBJ2-1; 8 bases fit TRBD2. This CDR3 has 15 residues. Unmatched junction bases numbered 8, after V lost 2 bases and J lost 8 bases. Germline V gene lookup returns CDR1 MGHRA and CDR2 YSYEKL. The CDR3 spells CASSQLGLARDEQFF. The CDR3 DNA reads as TGCGCCAGCAGCCAACTCGGACTAGCTAGGGATGAGCAGTTCTTC.

This clone was seen more than once but under ten times. The genes are TRBV7-3 and TRBJ2-1, with 11 bases matching TRBD2. V was pared by 5 bases and J by 7 bases, with 10 bases of the junction left unmatched. CDR1 SGHTA and CDR2 FQGTGA come from the germline V gene. The CDR3 extends over 16 amino acids. This CDR3 is CASSISPGLAVNEQFF. The CDR3 DNA reads TGTGCCAGCAGCATCTCACCGGGACTAGCGGTGAATGAGCAGTTCTTC.

The chain couples TRBV7-9 to TRBJ2-7; TRBD2 agrees at 10 bases. V shed 5 bases and J 4 bases; nucleotides not matched to a gene: 17. CDR3 length equals 18 residues. Germline CDR1 is SEHNR and CDR2 is FQNEAQ (reference sequence). The CDR3 protein is CASSPGLAATPWGYEQYF. The CDR3 region has the DNA TGTGCCAGCAGCCCCGGACTAGCGGCCACTCCTTGGGGTTACGAGCAGTACTTC.

This clone appeared a few times. This chain links TRBV4-1 with TRBJ2-2; a possible D gene is TRBD1 (6 bases). The CDR3 totals 16 residues. Germline V gene sequence: CDR1 MGHRA, CDR2 YSYEKL. Trimming left V 3 bases short and J 5 bases short, with 16 bases between. CDR3 region: CASSHALQGGTGELFF. CDR3 in DNA: TGCGCCAGCAGCCACGCTCTACAGGGTGGGACCGGGGAGCTGTTTTTT.

Only a few counts were recorded for this clone. The chain recombines TRBV29-1 with TRBJ2-3, with TRBD2 matching over 7 bases. There are 13 residues in the CDR3. The junction had 8 bases not matched to a gene; V was cut back by 7 bases and J by 4 bases. CDR1 is SQVTM, CDR2 ANQGSEA, per germline. The CDR3, as DNA: TGCAGCGCTGGGAATCGGGGGGCAGATACGCAGTATTTT. It yields the protein CSAGNRGADTQYF.

Note on this clone: An end of the junction does not agree with germline; a read error may underlie this. The rearrangement uses TRBV4-1 and TRBJ1-5, with 8 bases matching TRBD1. The CDR3 has 15 amino acids. Germline CDR1 MGHRA, CDR2 YSYEKL. The CDR3 reads CASSGQVNSNQPQHF. CDR3 DNA: TGTGCCAGCTCGGGACAGGTGAATAGCAATCAGCCCCAGCATTTT.

This chain connects TRBV18 to TRBJ2-3, with TRBD1 matching 9 bases. The germline CDR1 and CDR2 sequences are KGHSH and LQKENI. J was trimmed by 4 bases and V by 1 base; bases with no gene match: 6. The CDR3 has 16 residues. The CDR3 protein is CASSPQRDRVPDTQYF. In DNA form, the CDR3 reads TGTGCCAGCTCACCACAAAGGGACAGGGTTCCAGATACGCAGTATTTT.

This chain connects TRBV7-3 to TRBJ2-1; D possibly corresponds to TRBD2 (6 bases). The germline V gene has CDR1 SGHTA and CDR2 FQGTGA. Trimming removed 4 bases at V and 0 bases at J, with 13 bases between. The CDR3 has 16 amino acids. CDR3 loop: CASSSMLASSYNEQFF. The CDR3, as DNA: TGTGCCAGCAGCTCAATGCTAGCGAGCTCCTACAATGAGCAGTTCTTC.